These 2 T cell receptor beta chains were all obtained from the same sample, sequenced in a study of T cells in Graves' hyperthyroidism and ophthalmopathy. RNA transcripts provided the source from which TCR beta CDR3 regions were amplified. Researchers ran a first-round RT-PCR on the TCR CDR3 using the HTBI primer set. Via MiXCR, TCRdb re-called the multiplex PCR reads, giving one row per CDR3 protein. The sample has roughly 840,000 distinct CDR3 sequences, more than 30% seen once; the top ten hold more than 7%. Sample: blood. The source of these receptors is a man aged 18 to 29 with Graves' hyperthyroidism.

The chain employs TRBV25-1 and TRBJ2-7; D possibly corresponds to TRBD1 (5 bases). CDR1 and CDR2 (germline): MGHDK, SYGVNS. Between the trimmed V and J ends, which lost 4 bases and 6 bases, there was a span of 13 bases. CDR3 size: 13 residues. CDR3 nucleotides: TGTGCCAGCAGTGGAAGGGGATCTACCGAGCAGTACTTC. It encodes CASSGRGSTEQYF.

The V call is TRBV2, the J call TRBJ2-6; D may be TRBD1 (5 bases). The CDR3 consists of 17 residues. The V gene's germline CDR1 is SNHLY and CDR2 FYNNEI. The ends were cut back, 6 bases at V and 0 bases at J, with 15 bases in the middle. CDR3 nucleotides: TGTGCCAGCAGGCCTACAGGAATACCCTCTGGGGCCAACGTCCTGACTTTC. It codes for CASRPTGIPSGANVLTF.